This T cell receptor (beta chain) was observed in a study of beta chain features in type 1 diabetes. Whole-study findings and limits: There was a possibility that cDNA sequencing over-represented cells with high TCR expression. For patients, the naive, central memory and Treg TCRB repertoires appeared more alike than for healthy donors. Type 1 diabetes patients had TCRB CDR3s that were shorter (moderately but significantly so) in all four CD4+ subsets. Short templates might get an advantage during PCR, and this would be equal in patients and controls.

As concerns this clone: What it binds is not known.

Sorting with CD45RO/CCR7/CD25/CD127/CD95/CD27 yielded naive, central memory, regulatory and stem-like memory CD4+ cells. The entirety of the isolated RNA underwent reverse transcription, so expressed TCRB transcripts were sequenced. Assay: immunoSEQ multiplex PCR; the TCRdb copy retains only in-frame clones and omits some. This sample has around 280,000 clones, with about 15% found just once. The germline V and J ends were trimmed by 4 bases and 0 bases, with 17 bases remaining between them. The CDR3 extends over 16 amino acids. Per the germline V gene, CDR1 is SGDLS and CDR2 is YYNGEE. The TCR was taken from a young man with type 1 diabetes. The material sequenced was naive CD4+ T cells from blood. The J gene is TRBJ2-7, the V gene TRBV9, with D possibly TRBD2 on 5 matching bases. The CDR3 is CASSPRLEGASYEQYF. For the CDR3, the DNA is TGTGCCAGCAGCCCCCGTCTTGAGGGCGCCTCCTACGAGCAGTACTTC.